The source of this T cell receptor beta chain is a study of blood T cell repertoires in COVID-19. Study processing details: Reference gene primers were amplified, and this amplification served to estimate nucleated cell counts. The repertoire was sequenced with immunoSEQ multiplex PCR; TCRdb's copy has only in-frame clones and lacks some. That table is the source of V, J and clone size, and D and trimming were worked out from the DNA. The sample yields approximately 97,000 clones, about 91% seen once. This CDR3 has 15 amino acids. Trimming took off 1 base at V and 0 bases at J, with 10 bases between the two ends. CDR1 is SGHTA, CDR2 FQGNSA, per germline.

V and J are TRBV7-2 and TRBJ2-7; no definite D call. The sample taken for sequencing was peripheral blood. This clonotype was obtained from a man in his forties or fifties with COVID-19, enrolled during active disease. CDR3 protein: CASSLGQASSYEQYF. The CDR3 nucleotides are TGTGCCAGCAGCTTAGGGCAGGCCAGCTCCTACGAGCAGTACTTC.